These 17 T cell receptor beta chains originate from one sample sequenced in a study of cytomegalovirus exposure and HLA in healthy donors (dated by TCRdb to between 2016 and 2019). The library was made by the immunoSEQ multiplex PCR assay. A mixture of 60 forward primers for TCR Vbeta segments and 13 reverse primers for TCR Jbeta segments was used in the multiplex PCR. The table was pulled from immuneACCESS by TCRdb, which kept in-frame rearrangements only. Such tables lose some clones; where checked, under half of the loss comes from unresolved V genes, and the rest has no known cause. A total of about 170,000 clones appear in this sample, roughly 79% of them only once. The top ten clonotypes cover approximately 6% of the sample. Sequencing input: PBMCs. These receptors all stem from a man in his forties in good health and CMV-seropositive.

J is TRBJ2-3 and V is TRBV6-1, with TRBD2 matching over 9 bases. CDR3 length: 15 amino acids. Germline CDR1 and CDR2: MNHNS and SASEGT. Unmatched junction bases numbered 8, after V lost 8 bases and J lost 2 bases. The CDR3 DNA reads TGTGCCAGCGACAAGCGGGAGGCCTACACAGATACGCAGTATTTT. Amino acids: CASDKREAYTDTQYF.

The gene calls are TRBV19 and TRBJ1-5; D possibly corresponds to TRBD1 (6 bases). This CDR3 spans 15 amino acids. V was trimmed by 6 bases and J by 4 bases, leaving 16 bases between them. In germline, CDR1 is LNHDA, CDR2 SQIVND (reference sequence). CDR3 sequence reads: CASRTRGNRNQPQHF. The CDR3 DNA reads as TGTGCCAGTAGAACTAGGGGGAATAGGAATCAGCCCCAGCATTTT.

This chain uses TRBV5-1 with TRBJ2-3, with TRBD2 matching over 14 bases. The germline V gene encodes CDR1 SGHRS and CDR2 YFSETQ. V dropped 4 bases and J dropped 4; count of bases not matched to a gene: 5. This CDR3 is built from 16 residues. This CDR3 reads CASSPGLAGVSDTQYF. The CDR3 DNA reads TGCGCCAGCAGCCCGGGACTAGCGGGAGTTTCAGATACGCAGTATTTT.

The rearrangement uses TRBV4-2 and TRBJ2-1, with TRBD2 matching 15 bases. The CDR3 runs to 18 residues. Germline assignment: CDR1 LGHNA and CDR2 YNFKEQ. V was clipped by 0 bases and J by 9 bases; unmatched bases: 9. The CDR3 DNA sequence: TGTGCCAGCAGCCAAGACGGGACTAGCGGGAGGTTCATAGGTGAGCAGTTCTTC. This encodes CASSQDGTSGRFIGEQFF.

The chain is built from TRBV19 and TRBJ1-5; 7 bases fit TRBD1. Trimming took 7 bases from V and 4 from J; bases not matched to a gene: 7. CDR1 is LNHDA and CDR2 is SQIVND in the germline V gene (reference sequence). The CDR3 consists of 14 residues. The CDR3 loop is CASNPGGRNQPQHF. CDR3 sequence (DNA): TGTGCCAGTAACCCAGGGGGGAGGAATCAGCCCCAGCATTTT.

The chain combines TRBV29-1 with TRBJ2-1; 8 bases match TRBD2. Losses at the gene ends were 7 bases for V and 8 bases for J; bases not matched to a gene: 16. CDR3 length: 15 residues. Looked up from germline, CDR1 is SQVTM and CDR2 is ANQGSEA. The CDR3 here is CSGAGGPGYMDEQFF. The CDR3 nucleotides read TGCAGCGGGGCGGGGGGACCGGGCTATATGGATGAGCAGTTCTTC.

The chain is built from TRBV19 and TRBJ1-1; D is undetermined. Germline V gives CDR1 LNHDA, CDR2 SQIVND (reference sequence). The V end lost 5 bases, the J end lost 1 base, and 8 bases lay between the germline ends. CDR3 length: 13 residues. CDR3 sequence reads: CASSLEGNTEAFF. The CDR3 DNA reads TGTGCCAGTAGTTTGGAGGGGAACACTGAAGCTTTCTTT.

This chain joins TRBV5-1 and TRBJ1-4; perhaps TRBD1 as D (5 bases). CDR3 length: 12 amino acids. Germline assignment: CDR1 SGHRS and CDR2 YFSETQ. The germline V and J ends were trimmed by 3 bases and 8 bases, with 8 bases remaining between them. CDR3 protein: CASSSTGEKLFF. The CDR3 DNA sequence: TGCGCCAGCAGCTCCACAGGAGAAAAACTGTTTTTT.

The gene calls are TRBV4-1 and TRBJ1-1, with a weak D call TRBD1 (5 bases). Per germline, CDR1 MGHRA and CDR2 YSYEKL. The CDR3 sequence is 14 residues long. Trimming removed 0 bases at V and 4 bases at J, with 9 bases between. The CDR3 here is CASSQDWGGTEAFF. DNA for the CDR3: TGCGCCAGCAGCCAAGATTGGGGGGGCACTGAAGCTTTCTTT.

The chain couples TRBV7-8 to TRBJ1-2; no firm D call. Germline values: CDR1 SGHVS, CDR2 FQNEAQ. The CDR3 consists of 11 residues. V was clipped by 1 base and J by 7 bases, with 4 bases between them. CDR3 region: CASSLGGGYTF. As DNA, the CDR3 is TGTGCCAGCAGCTTAGGAGGTGGCTACACCTTC. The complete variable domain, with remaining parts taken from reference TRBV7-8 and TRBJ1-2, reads GAGVSQSPRYKVAKRGQDVALRCDPISGHVSLFWYQQALGQGPEFLTYFQNEAQLDKSGLPSDRFFAERPEGSVSTLKIQRTQQEDSAVYLCASSLGGGYTFGSGTRLTVV.

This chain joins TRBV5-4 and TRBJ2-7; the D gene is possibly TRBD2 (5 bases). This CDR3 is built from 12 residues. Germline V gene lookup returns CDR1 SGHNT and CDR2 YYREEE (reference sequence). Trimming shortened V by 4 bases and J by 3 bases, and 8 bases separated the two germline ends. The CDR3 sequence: CASSNRDYEQYF. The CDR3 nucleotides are TGTGCCAGCAGCAACCGGGACTACGAGCAGTACTTC.

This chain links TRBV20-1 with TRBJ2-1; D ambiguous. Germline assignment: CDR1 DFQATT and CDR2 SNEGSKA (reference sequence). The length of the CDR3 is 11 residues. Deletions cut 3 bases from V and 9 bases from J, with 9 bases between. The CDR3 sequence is CSARLSSEQFF. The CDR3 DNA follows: TGCAGTGCTAGGCTTAGCAGTGAGCAGTTCTTC.

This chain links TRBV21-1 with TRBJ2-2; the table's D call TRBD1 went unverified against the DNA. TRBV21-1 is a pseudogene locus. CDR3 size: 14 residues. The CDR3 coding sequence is TGTGCCAGCTTCGGCAGGGGGCACACCGGGGAGCTGTTTTTT. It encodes CASFGRGHTGELFF.

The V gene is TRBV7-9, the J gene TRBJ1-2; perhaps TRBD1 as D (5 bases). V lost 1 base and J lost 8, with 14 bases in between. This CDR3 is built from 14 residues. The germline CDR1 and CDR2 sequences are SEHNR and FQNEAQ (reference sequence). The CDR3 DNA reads TGTGCCAGCAGCTTAGGCGGGACTACGGGGGGCTACACCTTC. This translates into CASSLGGTTGGYTF. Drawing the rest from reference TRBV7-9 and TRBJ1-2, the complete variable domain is DTGVSQNPRHKITKRGQNVTFRCDPISEHNRLYWYRQTLGQGPEFLTYFQNEAQLEKSRLLSDRFSAERPKGSFSTLEIQRTEQGDSAMYLCASSLGGTTGGYTFGSGTRLTVV.

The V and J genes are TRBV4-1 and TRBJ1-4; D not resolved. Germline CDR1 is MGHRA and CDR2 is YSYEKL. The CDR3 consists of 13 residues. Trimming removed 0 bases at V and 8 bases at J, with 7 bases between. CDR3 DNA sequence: TGCGCCAGCAGCCAAGAAGAGAGGGAAAAACTGTTTTTT. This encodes CASSQEEREKLFF.

The CDR3 sequence: CASSRLAGVTSYEQYF. CDR3 coding DNA: TGCGCCAGCAGCAGACTAGCGGGAGTCACTTCCTACGAGCAGTACTTC. This chain uses TRBV5-1 with TRBJ2-7; TRBD2 matches at 12 bases. This CDR3 spans 16 amino acids. From germline, CDR1 is SGHRS and CDR2 YFSETQ. V shed 4 bases and J 1 base; nucleotides not matched to a gene: 6.

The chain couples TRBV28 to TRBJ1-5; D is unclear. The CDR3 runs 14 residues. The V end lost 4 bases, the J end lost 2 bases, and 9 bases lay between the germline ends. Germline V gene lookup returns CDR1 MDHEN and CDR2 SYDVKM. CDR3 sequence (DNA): TGTGCCAGCAGTTACCCGAGAGGCAATCAGCCCCAGCATTTT. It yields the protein CASSYPRGNQPQHF.